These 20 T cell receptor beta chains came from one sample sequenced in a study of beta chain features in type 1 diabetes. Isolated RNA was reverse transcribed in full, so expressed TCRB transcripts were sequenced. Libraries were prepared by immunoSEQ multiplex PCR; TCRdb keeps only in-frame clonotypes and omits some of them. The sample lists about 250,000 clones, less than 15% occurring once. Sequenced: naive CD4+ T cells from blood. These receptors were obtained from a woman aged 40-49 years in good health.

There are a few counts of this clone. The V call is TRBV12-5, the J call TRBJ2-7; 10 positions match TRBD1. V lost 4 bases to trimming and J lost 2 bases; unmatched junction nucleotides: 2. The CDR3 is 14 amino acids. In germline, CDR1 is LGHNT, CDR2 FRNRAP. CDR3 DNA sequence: TGTGCTAGTGGTTACGGGACAGGGGCCTACGAGCAGTACTTC. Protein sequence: CASGYGTGAYEQYF. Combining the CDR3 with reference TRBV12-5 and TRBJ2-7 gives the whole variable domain DARVTQTPRHKVTEMGQEVTMRCQPILGHNTVFWYRQTMMQGLELLAYFRNRAPLDDSGMPKDRFSAEMPDATLATLKIQPSEPRDSAVYFCASGYGTGAYEQYFGPGTRLTVT.

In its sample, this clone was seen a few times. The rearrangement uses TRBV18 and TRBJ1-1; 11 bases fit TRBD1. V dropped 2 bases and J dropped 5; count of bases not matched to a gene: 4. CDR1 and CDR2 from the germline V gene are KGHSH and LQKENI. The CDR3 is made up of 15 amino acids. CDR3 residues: CASSPGQGAVTEAFF. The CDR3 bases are TGTGCCAGCTCACCAGGACAGGGGGCTGTGACTGAAGCTTTCTTT. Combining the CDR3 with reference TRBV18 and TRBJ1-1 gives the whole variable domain NAGVMQNPRHLVRRRGQEARLRCSPMKGHSHVYWYRQLPEEGLKFMVYLQKENIIDESGMPKERFSAEFPKEGPSILRIQQVVRGDSAAYFCASSPGQGAVTEAFFGQGTRLTVV.

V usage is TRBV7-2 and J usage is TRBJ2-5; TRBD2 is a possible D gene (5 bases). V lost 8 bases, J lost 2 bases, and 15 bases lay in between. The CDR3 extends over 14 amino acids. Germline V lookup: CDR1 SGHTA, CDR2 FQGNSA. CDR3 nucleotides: TGTGCCAGCTGCAGGCCGGGGTTACAAGAGACCCAGTACTTC. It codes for CASCRPGLQETQYF.

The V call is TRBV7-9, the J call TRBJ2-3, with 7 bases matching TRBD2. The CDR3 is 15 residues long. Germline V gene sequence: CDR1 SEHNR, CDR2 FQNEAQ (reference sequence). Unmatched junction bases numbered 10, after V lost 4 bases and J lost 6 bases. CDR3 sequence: CASSSLGGGVDTQYF. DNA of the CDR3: TGTGCCAGCAGCTCTCTCGGCGGGGGTGTGGATACGCAGTATTTT.

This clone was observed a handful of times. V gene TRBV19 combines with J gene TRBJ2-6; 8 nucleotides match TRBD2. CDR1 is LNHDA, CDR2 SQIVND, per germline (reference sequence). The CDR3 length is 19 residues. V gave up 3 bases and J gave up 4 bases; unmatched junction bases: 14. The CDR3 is CASSIRGGSGWPGANVLTF. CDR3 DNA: TGTGCCAGTAGTATTCGGGGGGGCTCAGGGTGGCCCGGGGCCAACGTCCTGACTTTC.

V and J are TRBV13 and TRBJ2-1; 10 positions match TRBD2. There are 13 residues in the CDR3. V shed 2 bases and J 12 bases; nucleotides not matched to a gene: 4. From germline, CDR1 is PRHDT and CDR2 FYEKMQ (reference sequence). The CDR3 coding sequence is TGTGCCAGCAGCTTACTAAGCGGGGGGGTGCAGTTCTTC. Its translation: CASSLLSGGVQFF.

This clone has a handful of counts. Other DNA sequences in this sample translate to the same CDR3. The CDR3 DNA is TGTGCCAGCAGCTCCCTGGAGACCCAGTACTTC. Its protein is CASSSLETQYF. This chain connects TRBV7-2 to TRBJ2-5; D is unclear. Germline V gene data show CDR1 as SGHTA and CDR2 as FQGNSA. With 4 bases removed from V and 5 bases from J, the gap between germline ends came to 5 bases. CDR3 length: 11 amino acids.

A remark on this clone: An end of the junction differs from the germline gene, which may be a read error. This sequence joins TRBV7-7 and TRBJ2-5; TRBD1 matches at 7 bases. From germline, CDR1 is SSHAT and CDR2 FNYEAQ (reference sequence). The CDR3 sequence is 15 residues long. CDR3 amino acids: CASSLNEGALETQYF. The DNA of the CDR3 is TGTGCTAGCAGCTTAAATGAGGGGGCCTTGGAGACCCAGTACTTC.

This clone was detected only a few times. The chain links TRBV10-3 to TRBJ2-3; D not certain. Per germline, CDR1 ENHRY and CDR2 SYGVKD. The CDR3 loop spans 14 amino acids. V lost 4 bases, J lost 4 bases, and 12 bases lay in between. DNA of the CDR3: TGTGCCATCAGTGCCGGTAGAGTCTCAGATACGCAGTATTTT. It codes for CAISAGRVSDTQYF.

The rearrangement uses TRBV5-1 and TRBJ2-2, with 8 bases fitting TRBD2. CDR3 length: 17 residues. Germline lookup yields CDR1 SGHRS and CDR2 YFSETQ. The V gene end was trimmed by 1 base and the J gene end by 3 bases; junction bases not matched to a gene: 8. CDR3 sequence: CASSLISGASDTGELFF. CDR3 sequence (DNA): TGCGCCAGCAGCTTGATTAGCGGGGCTTCTGACACCGGGGAGCTGTTTTTT.

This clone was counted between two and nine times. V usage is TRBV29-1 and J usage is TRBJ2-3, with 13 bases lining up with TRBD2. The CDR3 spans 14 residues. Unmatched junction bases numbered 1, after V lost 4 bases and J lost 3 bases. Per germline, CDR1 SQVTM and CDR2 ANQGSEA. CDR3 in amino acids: CSVGTSGGTDTQYF. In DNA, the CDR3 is TGCAGCGTTGGGACTAGCGGGGGTACAGATACGCAGTATTTT.

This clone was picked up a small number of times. For the CDR3, the DNA is TGCGCCAGCAGCTTGTATGGTGGGCTGGGCACTGAAGCTTTCTTT. It codes for CASSLYGGLGTEAFF. The chain employs TRBV5-1 and TRBJ1-1; no reliable D call. CDR1 and CDR2 from the germline V gene are SGHRS and YFSETQ. With 1 base removed from V and 4 bases from J, the gap between germline ends came to 14 bases. The CDR3 loop spans 15 amino acids.

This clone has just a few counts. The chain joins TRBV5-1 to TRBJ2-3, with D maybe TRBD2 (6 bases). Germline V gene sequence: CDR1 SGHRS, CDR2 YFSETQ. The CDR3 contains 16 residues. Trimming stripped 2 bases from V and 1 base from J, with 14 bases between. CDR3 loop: CASSLRSRGGTDTQYF. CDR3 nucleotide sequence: TGCGCCAGCAGCTTAAGGTCCCGCGGGGGCACAGATACGCAGTATTTT.

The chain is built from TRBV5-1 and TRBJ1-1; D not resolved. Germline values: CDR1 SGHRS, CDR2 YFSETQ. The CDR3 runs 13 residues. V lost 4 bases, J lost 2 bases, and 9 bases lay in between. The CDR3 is CASSLEGNTEAFF. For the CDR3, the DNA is TGCGCCAGCAGCCTCGAGGGAAACACTGAAGCTTTCTTT.

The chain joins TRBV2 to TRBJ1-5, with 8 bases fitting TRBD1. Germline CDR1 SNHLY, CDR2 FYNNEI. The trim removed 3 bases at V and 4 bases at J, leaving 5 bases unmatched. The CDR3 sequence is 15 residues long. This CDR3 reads CASSEETGGNQPQHF. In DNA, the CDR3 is TGTGCCAGCAGTGAGGAAACAGGGGGTAATCAGCCCCAGCATTTT. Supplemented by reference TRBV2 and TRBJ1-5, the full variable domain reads EPEVTQTPSHQVTQMGQEVILRCVPISNHLYFYWYRQILGQKVEFLVSFYNNEISEKSEIFDDQFSVERPDGSNFTLKIRSTKLEDSAMYFCASSEETGGNQPQHFGDGTRLSIL.

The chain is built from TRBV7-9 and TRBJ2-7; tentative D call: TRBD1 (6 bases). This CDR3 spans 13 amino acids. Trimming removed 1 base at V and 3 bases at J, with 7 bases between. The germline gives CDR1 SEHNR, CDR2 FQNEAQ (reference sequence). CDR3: CASSLEGGYEQYF. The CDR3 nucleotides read TGTGCCAGCAGCTTAGAAGGGGGCTACGAGCAGTACTTC.

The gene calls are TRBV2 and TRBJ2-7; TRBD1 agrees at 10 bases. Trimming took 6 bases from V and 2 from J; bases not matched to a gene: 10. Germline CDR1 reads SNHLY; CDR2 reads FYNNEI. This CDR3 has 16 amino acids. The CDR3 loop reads CASRMRTGGIPYEQYF. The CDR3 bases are TGTGCCAGCAGAATGAGGACAGGGGGTATCCCCTACGAGCAGTACTTC.

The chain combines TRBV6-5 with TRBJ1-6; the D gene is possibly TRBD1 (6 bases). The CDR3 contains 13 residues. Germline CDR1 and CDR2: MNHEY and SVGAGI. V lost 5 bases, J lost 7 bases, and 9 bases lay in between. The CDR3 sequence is CASSPQGNSPLHF. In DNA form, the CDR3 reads TGTGCCAGCAGTCCCCAGGGGAATTCACCCCTCCACTTT.

The DNA of the CDR3 is TGTGCCAGCAGCGTAGAGCGCAGGGGAACAGATACGCAGTATTTT. As protein: CASSVERRGTDTQYF. The V and J genes are TRBV9 and TRBJ2-3, with TRBD1 as a possible D gene (6 bases). The V gene lost 0 bases and the J gene lost 3 bases, with 11 bases spanning the gap. Germline assignment: CDR1 SGDLS and CDR2 YYNGEE. The CDR3 runs 15 residues. The variable domain in full, completed from reference TRBV9 and TRBJ2-3, reads DSGVTQTPKHLITATGQRVTLRCSPRSGDLSVYWYQQSLDQGLQFLIQYYNGEERAKGNILERFSAQQFPDLHSELNLSSLELGDSALYFCASSVERRGTDTQYFGPGTRLTVL.

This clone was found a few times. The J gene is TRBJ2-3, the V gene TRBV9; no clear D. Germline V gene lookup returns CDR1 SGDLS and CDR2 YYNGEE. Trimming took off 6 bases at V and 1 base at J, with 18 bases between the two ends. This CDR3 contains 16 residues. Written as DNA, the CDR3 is TGTGCCAGCACCTCCAGGCCCCGTTCTGGCACAGATACGCAGTATTTT. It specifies CASTSRPRSGTDTQYF.